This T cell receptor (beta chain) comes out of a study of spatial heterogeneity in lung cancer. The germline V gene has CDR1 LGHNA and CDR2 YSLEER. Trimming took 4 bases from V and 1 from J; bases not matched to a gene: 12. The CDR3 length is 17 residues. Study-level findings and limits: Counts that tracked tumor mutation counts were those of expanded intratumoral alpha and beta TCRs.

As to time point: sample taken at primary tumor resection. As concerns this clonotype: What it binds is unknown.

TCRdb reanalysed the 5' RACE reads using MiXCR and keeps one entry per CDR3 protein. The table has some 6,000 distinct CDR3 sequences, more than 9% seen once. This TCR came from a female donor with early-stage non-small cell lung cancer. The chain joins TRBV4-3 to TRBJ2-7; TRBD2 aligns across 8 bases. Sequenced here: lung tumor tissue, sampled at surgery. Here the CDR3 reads CASSPGRSGGGSYEQYF. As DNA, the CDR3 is TGCGCCAGCAGCCCGGGTAGGAGCGGGGGAGGGTCCTACGAGCAGTACTTC.